This T cell receptor (beta chain) was observed in a study of T cells in localized non-small cell lung cancer. Trimming took off 6 bases at V and 0 bases at J, with 16 bases between the two ends. The CDR3 consists of 16 residues. The V gene's germline CDR1 is MDHEN and CDR2 SYDVKM. Here immunoSEQ multiplex PCR was the method, and the copy in TCRdb shows in-frame clones only, minus some. Among around 1,500 clones listed, approximately 30% were seen once. Findings of the study overall: As only one tumor region underwent sequencing, heterogeneity remains possible. Among the top 100 tumor clones, a median around 57 appeared in adjacent lung.

This clone was counted only a few times. Antigen specificity is unknown. The V call is TRBV28, the J call TRBJ2-3; a possible D gene is TRBD2 (5 bases). Source: normal lung tissue next to the tumor, taken before any cancer treatment. The origin of this receptor is a male donor older than 55 with stage I squamous cell lung carcinoma. The CDR3 coding sequence is TGTGCCAGCAGGCCTAGAGGAGCGGCAAGCACAGATACGCAGTATTTT. The encoded protein is CASRPRGAASTDTQYF.